Presented here are 21 T cell receptor beta chains from one specimen sequenced in a study of sequential checkpoint blockade in melanoma. Libraries were prepared by immunoSEQ multiplex PCR; TCRdb keeps only in-frame clonotypes and omits some of them. The sample includes 18,000 or so clones, about 74% of them seen just once. Treatment: randomized to nivolumab then ipilimumab (arm A) or the reverse (arm B). The specimen comprised CD8+ T cells sorted from blood (inferred from file names), sampled from a patient given nivolumab and ipilimumab in sequence. Receptor source: a human donor with melanoma.

This chain uses TRBV7-9 with TRBJ2-1, with D unresolved. The V end was cut by 1 base, the J end by 5 bases, with 6 bases between. This CDR3 contains 13 residues. Germline assignment: CDR1 SEHNR and CDR2 FQNEAQ (reference sequence). CDR3 bases: TGTGCCAGCAGCTTAGGAGCCGACAATGAGCAGTTCTTC. Translated: CASSLGADNEQFF.

A note on this clone: Since a much larger clone is just one base distant, this may be a read error. The sample contains more than one DNA sequence encoding this CDR3. This sequence joins TRBV27 and TRBJ2-1, with TRBD1 matching over 11 bases. The CDR3 length is 15 residues. Germline loops: CDR1 MNHEY, CDR2 SMNVEV (reference sequence). With V trimmed by 5 bases and J by 4 bases, 4 bases remained unmatched. The CDR3 DNA follows: TGTGCCAGCAGTGGAGGGGACAGGGGGTACAATGAGCAGTTCTTC. Translation: CASSGGDRGYNEQFF.

This chain joins TRBV28 and TRBJ2-7; D unresolved. V dropped 5 bases and J dropped 3 bases, with 11 bases sitting between them. The CDR3 has 13 residues. CDR1 MDHEN and CDR2 SYDVKM come from the germline V gene. This chain's CDR3 is CASSPGSHYEQYF. Written as DNA, the CDR3 is TGTGCCAGCAGTCCCGGGTCTCACTACGAGCAGTACTTC. Variable domain in full (rest from reference TRBV28 and TRBJ2-7): DVKVTQSSRYLVKRTGEKVFLECVQDMDHENMFWYRQDPGLGLRLIYFSYDVKMKEKGDIPEGYSVSREKKERFSLILESASTNQTSMYLCASSPGSHYEQYFGPGTRLTVT.

The J gene is TRBJ2-7, the V gene TRBV10-3; D may be TRBD1 (5 bases). This CDR3 contains 14 residues. Trimming took off 3 bases at V and 5 bases at J, with 14 bases between the two ends. The germline V gene has CDR1 ENHRY and CDR2 SYGVKD. This chain's CDR3 is CAISDAQGTDEQYF. CDR3 nucleotide sequence: TGTGCCATCAGTGATGCGCAGGGTACTGACGAGCAGTACTTC.

The chain is built from TRBV27 and TRBJ2-1; a weak D match, TRBD2 (6 bases). CDR1 and CDR2 from the germline V gene are MNHEY and SMNVEV (reference sequence). Trimming shortened V by 7 bases and J by 8 bases, and 18 bases separated the two germline ends. There are 14 residues in the CDR3. CDR3 loop: CASIQRLGGDEQFF. CDR3 coding DNA: TGTGCCAGCATACAGCGACTAGGCGGGGATGAGCAGTTCTTC.

The chain recombines TRBV19 with TRBJ2-7; a weak D match, TRBD2 (5 bases). CDR1 and CDR2 from the germline V gene are LNHDA and SQIVND (reference sequence). This CDR3 comprises 16 residues. V was cut by 3 bases and J by 0 bases, with 15 bases left in between. This CDR3 is CASSISVISPSYEQYF. The CDR3 DNA is TGTGCCAGTAGTATTAGCGTGATATCCCCCTCCTACGAGCAGTACTTC.

The chain carries TRBV6-5 and TRBJ2-1; D is ambiguous. This CDR3 is built from 15 residues. Germline CDR1 reads MNHEY; CDR2 reads SVGAGI. Trimming cost V 2 bases and J 6 bases, with 14 bases left between them. The CDR3 is CASSYSVGIPNEQFF. The CDR3 coding sequence is TGTGCCAGCAGTTACAGCGTTGGAATCCCCAATGAGCAGTTCTTC.

The chain couples TRBV25-1 to TRBJ2-5; a weak D match, TRBD2 (6 bases). This CDR3 comprises 14 residues. V shed 3 bases and J shed 4 bases, with 12 bases lying between them. CDR1 MGHDK and CDR2 SYGVNS come from the germline V gene. For the CDR3, the DNA is TGTGCCAGCAGTGAGGGGAGGTTGGGAGAGACCCAGTACTTC. It yields the protein CASSEGRLGETQYF.

This clone was detected once. J is TRBJ2-5 and V is TRBV7-9, with 7 nucleotides matching TRBD2. Germline CDR1 SEHNR, CDR2 FQNEAQ (reference sequence). The CDR3 loop spans 12 amino acids. The ends lost 8 bases at V and 8 bases at J; junction bases unmatched: 8. Here the CDR3 reads CASGRALDTQYF. In nucleotides, the CDR3 is TGTGCCAGCGGGAGGGCCCTGGATACCCAGTACTTC.

The chain employs TRBV9 and TRBJ2-3, with D possibly being TRBD2 (5 bases). The ends were cut back, 1 base at V and 1 base at J, with 10 bases in the middle. The germline V gene encodes CDR1 SGDLS and CDR2 YYNGEE. This CDR3 region has 15 residues. The CDR3 region is CASSVSGLGTDTQYF. CDR3 nucleotide sequence: TGTGCCAGCAGCGTATCGGGGTTAGGCACAGATACGCAGTATTTT.

The CDR3: CASIGSEGTYEQYF. The CDR3 DNA reads as TGCGCCAGCATTGGTAGCGAAGGAACCTACGAGCAGTACTTC. The chain couples TRBV10-2 to TRBJ2-7, with D maybe TRBD2 (5 bases). V was cut by 7 bases and J by 2 bases, with 15 bases left in between. CDR1 and CDR2 from the germline V gene are WSHSY and SAAADI. The CDR3 is 14 amino acids.

The chain links TRBV19 to TRBJ1-2; D is unclear. The CDR3 runs to 12 residues. The V and J ends lost 1 base and 8 bases respectively, with 8 bases between them. Germline-derived CDR1 and CDR2 are LNHDA and SQIVND (reference sequence). CDR3 nucleotides: TGTGCCAGTAGTATAGGATTGAGAGGCTACACCTTC. Its protein product is CASSIGLRGYTF. Full variable domain (remainder filled in from reference TRBV19 and TRBJ1-2): DGGITQSPKYLFRKEGQNVTLSCEQNLNHDAMYWYRQDPGQGLRLIYYSQIVNDFQKGDIAEGYSVSREKKESFPLTVTSAQKNPTAFYLCASSIGLRGYTFGSGTRLTVV.

The chain is built from TRBV25-1 and TRBJ1-2; 8 bases are shared with TRBD1. Germline CDR1 MGHDK, CDR2 SYGVNS. With 6 bases clipped from V and 0 bases from J, the junction kept 6 bases outside the gene matches. The CDR3 totals 15 residues. This chain's CDR3 is CASSTGTGTNYGYTF. DNA for the CDR3: TGTGCCAGCAGCACCGGGACAGGAACTAACTATGGCTACACCTTC.

The chain links TRBV7-9 to TRBJ2-3, with 9 bases aligning to TRBD1. The length of the CDR3 is 16 residues. Germline-derived CDR1 and CDR2 are SEHNR and FQNEAQ (reference sequence). The trim removed 2 bases at V and 6 bases at J, leaving 9 bases unmatched. The CDR3, as DNA: TGTGCCAGCAGCTTATCAGCTGGACAGGGGAAGGATACGCAGTATTTT. Its translation: CASSLSAGQGKDTQYF.

The count of this clone is one. The chain uses TRBV30 and TRBJ2-7; 7 nucleotides agree with TRBD2. The ends lost 0 bases at V and 2 bases at J; junction bases unmatched: 7. Germline CDR1 and CDR2: GTSNPN and SVGIG (reference sequence). The CDR3 loop spans 15 amino acids. CDR3 sequence reads: CAWSVEDGGAYEQYF. For the CDR3, the DNA is TGTGCCTGGAGTGTGGAGGATGGGGGGGCCTACGAGCAGTACTTC.

The chain recombines TRBV5-6 with TRBJ1-5; possibly TRBD1 for D (6 bases). Germline V gene data show CDR1 as SGHDT and CDR2 as YYEEEE. Trimming shortened V by 0 bases and J by 1 base, and 8 bases separated the two germline ends. The CDR3 sequence is 15 residues long. CDR3 coding DNA: TGTGCCAGCAGCTTGGGGCAGGGGAGCAATCAGCCCCAGCATTTT. This sequence encodes CASSLGQGSNQPQHF.

The chain employs TRBV13 and TRBJ2-7, with D possibly matching TRBD2 (7 bases). V dropped 2 bases and J dropped 1 base, with 12 bases sitting between them. Looked up from germline, CDR1 is PRHDT and CDR2 is FYEKMQ (reference sequence). The CDR3 is made up of 15 amino acids. The CDR3 spells CASSLWGGLSYEQYF. CDR3 nucleotides: TGTGCCAGCAGCTTATGGGGGGGGCTTTCCTACGAGCAGTACTTC. Full variable domain (missing parts from reference TRBV13 and TRBJ2-7): AAGVIQSPRHLIKEKRETATLKCYPIPRHDTVYWYQQGPGQDPQFLISFYEKMQSDKGSIPDRFSAQQFSDYHSELNMSSLELGDSALYFCASSLWGGLSYEQYFGPGTRLTVT.

This clone occurred a few times. V and J are TRBV7-2 and TRBJ1-1; no definite D call. The CDR3 has 12 residues. The V end was cut by 5 bases, the J end by 0 bases, with 4 bases between. The germline CDR1 and CDR2 sequences are SGHTA and FQGNSA. The CDR3, as DNA: TGTGCCAGCAGCGCAGTGAACACTGAAGCTTTCTTT. It specifies CASSAVNTEAFF.

The chain combines TRBV28 with TRBJ1-4, with TRBD1 matching 7 bases. J gave up 7 bases and V 3 bases, and 5 bases lay outside the gene matches. CDR1 and CDR2 from the germline V gene are MDHEN and SYDVKM. The CDR3 totals 14 residues. DNA for the CDR3: TGTGCCAGCAGTTTGACAGGGTACGGTGAAAAACTGTTTTTT. Protein: CASSLTGYGEKLFF. The variable domain in full, completed from reference TRBV28 and TRBJ1-4, reads DVKVTQSSRYLVKRTGEKVFLECVQDMDHENMFWYRQDPGLGLRLIYFSYDVKMKEKGDIPEGYSVSREKKERFSLILESASTNQTSMYLCASSLTGYGEKLFFGSGTQLSVL.

The chain has TRBV2 and TRBJ2-4, with TRBD1 identical over 11 bases. Trimming at V came to 6 bases and at J to 3 bases, leaving 10 bases not matched to a gene. CDR3 length: 17 amino acids. The germline gives CDR1 SNHLY, CDR2 FYNNEI. CDR3 amino acids: CASRETAGQGDKNIQYF. As DNA, the CDR3 is TGTGCCAGCAGGGAGACCGCGGGACAGGGGGACAAAAACATTCAGTACTTC.

The chain combines TRBV11-3 with TRBJ2-3, with 7 bases aligning to TRBD1. V was clipped by 3 bases and J by 6 bases; unmatched bases: 6. The CDR3 loop spans 14 amino acids. Germline CDR1 is SGHNT and CDR2 is YENEEA. The CDR3 bases are TGTGCCAGCAGCTTGGGACAGCGAGGGGATACGCAGTATTTT. Its protein is CASSLGQRGDTQYF.